This record covers a single TCR beta chain. This specimen comes from a study of T cell clones after liver transplantation. Study-level information: TCRbeta sequencing after a pre-transplant mixed lymphocyte reaction identified graft-donor-reactive clones, later tracked in post-transplant blood. Blood was drawn pre-transplant, before withdrawal, and after full or failed withdrawal.

Libraries were prepared by immunoSEQ multiplex PCR; TCRdb keeps only in-frame clonotypes and omits some of them. This sample has tens of thousands of clones; about nine tenths occur once, and the top ten carry less than 3.5%. CD3+CD4+ and CD3+CD8+ cells were FACS-sorted from thawed unstimulated PBMCs. The sequences come from CD4+ T cells from blood, collected before liver transplant. The receptor was derived from a human donor who received a liver transplant.

The DNA for the CDR3 is TGTGCCAGCAGCTTGGGTATCGACCCGAACACCGGGGAGCTGTTTTTT. Its protein product is CASSLGIDPNTGELFF. The chain couples TRBV5-8 to TRBJ2-2; no reliable D call. Trimming cost V 0 bases and J 0 bases, with 9 bases left between them. Germline CDR1 SGHTS, CDR2 YDEGEE. The CDR3 contains 16 residues.